This TCR beta chain was documented in a study of blood T cell repertoires in COVID-19. Original processing notes: Amplification with reference gene primers provided the estimates of nucleated cell counts. This table comes from immunoSEQ multiplex PCR, and its TCRdb copy is limited to in-frame clones, with some not included. D and trimming come from the DNA, and the V and J calls and clone size come from that table. The table shows some 150,000 clones, with 70% to 90% occurring only once. The CDR3 has 16 amino acids. Germline CDR1 MGHDK, CDR2 SYGVNS. The V gene end was trimmed by 1 base and the J gene end by 3 bases; junction bases not matched to a gene: 6. This clone appeared a single time.

The clonotype comes from a woman in her sixties or seventies with COVID-19, enrolled during active disease. The sample consisted of peripheral blood. V gene TRBV25-1 combines with J gene TRBJ1-3; 7 bases map to TRBD1. CDR3 coding DNA: TGTGCCAGCAGTGAATTTAGGGGGCTAGGTGGAAACACCATATATTTT. It translates to CASSEFRGLGGNTIYF.